What follows are 23 T cell receptor beta chains derived from one specimen sequenced in a study of blood T cell repertoires in COVID-19. Profiled with immunoSEQ multiplex PCR; TCRdb holds only in-frame clones, not every one. The repertoire includes about half a million clones, approximately 83% of them detected once, and roughly 3.1% sits in the top ten. Sequencing input: peripheral blood. The source of these receptors is a human donor in a cohort sampled during active COVID-19.

V usage is TRBV6-6 and J usage is TRBJ2-6; D is uncertain. Germline CDR1 is MNHNY and CDR2 is SVGAGI (reference sequence). The CDR3 spans 14 residues. Trimming stripped 7 bases from V and 4 bases from J, with 11 bases between. The chain's CDR3 is CASMRNLGANVLTF. CDR3 nucleotide sequence: TGTGCCAGCATGCGAAATCTCGGGGCCAACGTCCTGACTTTC.

This clone was counted a single time. This CDR3 is also generated by other DNA sequences in the sample. The chain has TRBV6-2 or TRBV6-3 and TRBJ1-1, with TRBD1 as a possible D gene (5 bases). The CDR3 spans 14 residues. Germline V CDR1 and CDR2: MNHEY, SVGEGT. V shed 3 bases and J shed 1 base, with 9 bases lying between them. The CDR3 region has the DNA TGTGCCAGCAGTTATGTCGGGGGGAACACTGAAGCTTTCTTT. As protein: CASSYVGGNTEAFF.

The chain couples TRBV15 to TRBJ2-5, with 12 bases aligning to TRBD1. CDR1 and CDR2 from the germline V gene are LNHNV and YYDKDF (reference sequence). This CDR3 has 18 amino acids. J lost 5 bases, V lost 5 bases, and 15 bases had no gene match. The CDR3 spells CATSGPPGQGASKETQYF. DNA for the CDR3: TGTGCCACCAGCGGACCGCCGGGACAGGGGGCATCAAAGGAGACCCAGTACTTC. The whole variable domain, remainder taken from reference TRBV15 and TRBJ2-5, is DAMVIQNPRYQVTQFGKPVTLSCSQTLNHNVMYWYQQKSSQAPKLLFHYYDKDFNNEADTPDNFQSRRPNTSFCFLDIRSPGLGDTAMYLCATSGPPGQGASKETQYFGPGTRLLVL.

V gene TRBV5-6 combines with J gene TRBJ2-2; D may be TRBD2 (5 bases). In germline, CDR1 is SGHDT, CDR2 YYEEEE. This CDR3 contains 14 residues. V lost 2 bases and J lost 5, with 10 bases in between. The CDR3 coding sequence is TGTGCCAGCAGCTTCGGTAGCGATACCGGGGAGCTGTTTTTT. As protein: CASSFGSDTGELFF. The variable domain in full, completed from reference TRBV5-6 and TRBJ2-2, reads DAGVTQSPTHLIKTRGQQVTLRCSPKSGHDTVSWYQQALGQGPQFIFQYYEEEERQRGNFPDRFSGHQFPNYSSELNVNALLLGDSALYLCASSFGSDTGELFFGEGSRLTVL.

DNA for the CDR3: TGTGCCAGCGCCCCCCCCGGGGCGGGAAGGGAGAAGACCCAGTACTTC. Its protein is CASAPPGAGREKTQYF. This rearrangement joins TRBV28 to TRBJ2-5; weak D call: TRBD2 (6 bases). CDR1 and CDR2 (germline): MDHEN, SYDVKM. Trimming took 8 bases from V and 6 from J, leaving 25 bases between them. The CDR3 is made up of 16 amino acids. Complete variable domain (other parts from reference TRBV28 and TRBJ2-5): DVKVTQSSRYLVKRTGEKVFLECVQDMDHENMFWYRQDPGLGLRLIYFSYDVKMKEKGDIPEGYSVSREKKERFSLILESASTNQTSMYLCASAPPGAGREKTQYFGPGTRLLVL.

V gene TRBV6-2 or TRBV6-3 combines with J gene TRBJ2-5, with 9 nucleotides matching TRBD1. The CDR3 spans 16 residues. Germline V gene lookup returns CDR1 MNHEY and CDR2 SVGEGT. Unmatched junction bases numbered 8, after V lost 6 bases and J lost 0 bases. CDR3 sequence: CASSPKDRGDQETQYF. CDR3 bases: TGTGCCAGCAGCCCCAAGGACAGGGGCGACCAAGAGACCCAGTACTTC.

The V gene is TRBV19, the J gene TRBJ2-7, with 9 bases fitting TRBD1. The germline V gene encodes CDR1 LNHDA and CDR2 SQIVND (reference sequence). The V and J ends lost 3 bases and 3 bases, in that order; junction bases with no gene match: 6. CDR3 size: 15 residues. In nucleotides, the CDR3 is TGTGCCAGTAGTATCTCGGGACAGGGTTACTACGAGCAGTACTTC. Residues: CASSISGQGYYEQYF.

The chain recombines TRBV11-2 with TRBJ2-1; the D is unclear. The germline V gene encodes CDR1 SGHAT and CDR2 FQNNGV. Trimming removed 1 base at V and 6 bases at J, with 7 bases between. The CDR3 covers 13 residues. CDR3 bases: TGTGCCAGCAGCTTAGGCAGGTCCAATGAGCAGTTCTTC. It encodes CASSLGRSNEQFF.

V gene TRBV27 combines with J gene TRBJ2-7; 8 bases match TRBD1. This CDR3 is 14 amino acids long. Per the germline V gene, CDR1 is MNHEY and CDR2 is SMNVEV (reference sequence). V was pared by 4 bases and J by 0 bases, with 2 bases of the junction left unmatched. CDR3 loop: CASSSDRDSYEQYF. The CDR3 bases are TGTGCCAGCAGTTCGGACAGGGACTCCTACGAGCAGTACTTC.

The chain is built from TRBV6-6 and TRBJ1-6; no clear D gene. With 2 bases removed from V and 8 bases from J, the gap between germline ends came to 16 bases. CDR3 size: 16 residues. Germline values: CDR1 MNHNY, CDR2 SVGAGI (reference sequence). This CDR3 is CASSYEPRGSYSPLHF. The CDR3 nucleotides are TGTGCCAGCAGTTACGAACCACGGGGTTCATATTCACCCCTCCACTTT.

The CDR3 nucleotides read TGTGCCTGGAGCTACGGACAGGGTGACGCGCCCCAGCATTTT. Protein: CAWSYGQGDAPQHF. This chain uses TRBV30 with TRBJ1-5; 8 bases align to TRBD1. The V gene's germline CDR1 is GTSNPN and CDR2 SVGIG (reference sequence). CDR3 size: 14 residues. The trim removed 3 bases at V and 9 bases at J, leaving 10 bases unmatched.

The rearrangement joins TRBV30 to TRBJ2-7; the match to TRBD1 covers 7 bases. Germline CDR1 GTSNPN, CDR2 SVGIG (reference sequence). The CDR3 runs 15 residues. J gave up 2 bases and V 2 bases, and 9 bases lay outside the gene matches. The CDR3 bases are TGTGCCTGGAGTCGAGGGGGCGCAAGTCCCTACGAGCAGTACTTC. Its translation is CAWSRGGASPYEQYF.

The chain recombines TRBV29-1 with TRBJ2-2, with 9 bases identical to TRBD1. V gave up 6 bases and J gave up 0 bases; unmatched junction bases: 2. The CDR3 contains 14 residues. The germline gives CDR1 SQVTM, CDR2 ANQGSEA. Here the CDR3 DNA reads TGCAGCGTGGGACAGGGCGCGAACACCGGGGAGCTGTTTTTT. Residues: CSVGQGANTGELFF.

This clone showed up just a few times. The chain joins TRBV2 to TRBJ1-5; D is unclear. The germline V gene encodes CDR1 SNHLY and CDR2 FYNNEI. The V and J ends lost 6 bases and 2 bases respectively, with 11 bases between them. This CDR3 has 14 residues. Written as DNA, the CDR3 is TGTGCCAGCAGGCGTACGTCGGGCAATCAGCCCCAGCATTTT. Its protein is CASRRTSGNQPQHF.

CDR3 sequence (DNA): TGTGCCAGCGAAAACTCGGCGGGGGGAAAGAACTATGGCTACACCTTC. This sequence encodes CASENSAGGKNYGYTF. The V call is TRBV28, the J call TRBJ1-2; possibly TRBD1 for D (5 bases). Trimming shortened V by 8 bases and J by 2 bases, and 21 bases separated the two germline ends. Germline values: CDR1 MDHEN, CDR2 SYDVKM. The CDR3 contains 16 residues.

The chain has TRBV11-2 and TRBJ2-7; no definite D call. Germline lookup yields CDR1 SGHAT and CDR2 FQNNGV. The CDR3 has 15 residues. The germline V and J ends were trimmed by 6 bases and 2 bases, with 17 bases remaining between them. CDR3 DNA: TGTGCCAGCAGAACTCCGGCGACTCTTCCCTACGAGCAGTACTTC. This gives the protein CASRTPATLPYEQYF.

V and J are TRBV5-1 and TRBJ2-1, with 10 nucleotides matching TRBD2. Germline V CDR1 and CDR2: SGHRS, YFSETQ. The V gene end was trimmed by 0 bases and the J gene end by 7 bases; junction bases not matched to a gene: 7. This CDR3 has 16 residues. The CDR3 DNA follows: TGCGCCAGCAGCTTGGATGCTAGCGGGAGCGCAAATGAGCAGTTCTTC. It specifies CASSLDASGSANEQFF.

The chain employs TRBV5-1 and TRBJ2-7; 13 nucleotides agree with TRBD2. V dropped 4 bases and J dropped 5; count of bases not matched to a gene: 0. The CDR3 spans 13 residues. Germline assignment: CDR1 SGHRS and CDR2 YFSETQ. The CDR3 nucleotides are TGCGCCAGCAGCGGACTAGCGGGAGACGAGCAGTACTTC. As protein: CASSGLAGDEQYF.

This chain uses TRBV20-1 with TRBJ1-3; 9 bases fit TRBD1. Looked up from germline, CDR1 is DFQATT and CDR2 is SNEGSKA (reference sequence). Unmatched junction bases numbered 4, after V lost 3 bases and J lost 4 bases. This CDR3 has 14 amino acids. CDR3 bases: TGCAGTGCTAGTACAGGACAGGGGGGAAACACCATATATTTT. Translated, it gives CSASTGQGGNTIYF.

The chain links TRBV27 to TRBJ1-4, with TRBD1 matching over 9 bases. CDR3 length: 15 residues. Trimming cost V 2 bases and J 5 bases; bases outside gene matches: 3. Germline V CDR1 and CDR2: MNHEY, SMNVEV (reference sequence). The CDR3 is CASSLLGTGNEKLFF. The DNA of the CDR3 is TGTGCCAGCAGTTTACTCGGGACAGGGAATGAAAAACTGTTTTTT.

The chain carries TRBV5-8 and TRBJ1-4, with D possibly TRBD1 on 6 matching bases. The germline CDR1 and CDR2 sequences are SGHTS and YDEGEE. Trimming removed 4 bases at V and 8 bases at J, with 18 bases between. The CDR3 has 15 residues. The DNA for the CDR3 is TGTGCCAGCAGCCGTCTCAGGGGCGGGGGCGAAAAACTGTTTTTT. It specifies CASSRLRGGGEKLFF.

The rearrangement uses TRBV9 and TRBJ1-5; a weak D match, TRBD1 (5 bases). The CDR3 runs to 15 residues. Per the germline V gene, CDR1 is SGDLS and CDR2 is YYNGEE. V gave up 0 bases and J gave up 6 bases, with 13 bases separating them. Here the CDR3 reads CASSVDFGAGQPQHF. Written as DNA, the CDR3 is TGTGCCAGCAGCGTAGATTTTGGGGCAGGTCAGCCCCAGCATTTT.

The chain combines TRBV5-4 with TRBJ2-3, with 9 bases that match TRBD1. J was trimmed by 4 bases and V by 4 bases; bases with no gene match: 10. Germline V gene lookup returns CDR1 SGHNT and CDR2 YYREEE (reference sequence). The CDR3 covers 16 residues. CDR3 bases: TGTGCCAGCAGCCCAACAGGGGGCATGGGGTCAGATACGCAGTATTTT. Translating it yields CASSPTGGMGSDTQYF.